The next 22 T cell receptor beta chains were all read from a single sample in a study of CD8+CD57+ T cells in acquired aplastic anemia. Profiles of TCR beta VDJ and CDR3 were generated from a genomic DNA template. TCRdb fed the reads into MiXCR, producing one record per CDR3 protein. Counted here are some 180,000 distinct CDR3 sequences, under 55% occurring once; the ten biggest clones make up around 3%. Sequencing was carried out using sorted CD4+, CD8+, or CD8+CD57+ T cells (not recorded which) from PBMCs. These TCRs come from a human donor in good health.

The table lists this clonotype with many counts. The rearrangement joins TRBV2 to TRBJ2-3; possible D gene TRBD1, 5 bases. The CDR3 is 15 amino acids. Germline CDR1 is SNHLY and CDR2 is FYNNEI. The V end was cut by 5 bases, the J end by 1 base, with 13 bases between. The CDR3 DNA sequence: TGTGCCAGCAGTAACAGGCCACGGGGCACAGATACGCAGTATTTT. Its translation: CASSNRPRGTDTQYF.

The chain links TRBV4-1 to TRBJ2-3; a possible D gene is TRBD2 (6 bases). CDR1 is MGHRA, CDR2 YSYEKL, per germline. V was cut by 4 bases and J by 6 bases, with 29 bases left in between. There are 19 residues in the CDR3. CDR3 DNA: TGCGCCAGCAGCCGGTGGCTGGAGGGAGCGGCCCGCACCATGGATACGCAGTATTTT. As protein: CASSRWLEGAARTMDTQYF.

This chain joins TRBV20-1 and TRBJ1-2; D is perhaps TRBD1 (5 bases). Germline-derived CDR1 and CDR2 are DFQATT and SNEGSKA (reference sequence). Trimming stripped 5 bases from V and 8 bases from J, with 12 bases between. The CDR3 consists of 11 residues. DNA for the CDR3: TGCAGTGCTTACAGGAGCCAGGGCTACACCTTC. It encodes CSAYRSQGYTF.

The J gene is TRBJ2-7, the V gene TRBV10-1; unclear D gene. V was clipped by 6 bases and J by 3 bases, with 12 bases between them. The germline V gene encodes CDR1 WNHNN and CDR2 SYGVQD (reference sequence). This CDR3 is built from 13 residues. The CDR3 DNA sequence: TGCGCCAGCAGCAGTGGTGGGATCTACGAGCAGTACTTC. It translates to CASSSGGIYEQYF.

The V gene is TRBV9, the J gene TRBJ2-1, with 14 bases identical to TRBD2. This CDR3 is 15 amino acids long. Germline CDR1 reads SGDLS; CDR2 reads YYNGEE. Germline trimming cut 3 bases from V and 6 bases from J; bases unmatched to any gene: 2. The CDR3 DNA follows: TGTGCCAGCAGCGAAGGACTAGCGGGGGGCAATGAGCAGTTCTTC. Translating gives CASSEGLAGGNEQFF.

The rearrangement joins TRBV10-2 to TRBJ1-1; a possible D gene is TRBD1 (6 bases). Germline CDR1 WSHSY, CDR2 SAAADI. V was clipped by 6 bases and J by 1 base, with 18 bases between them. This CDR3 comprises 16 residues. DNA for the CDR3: TGCGCCAGCAGCCCAGGGGCGAGAGACACGAACACTGAAGCTTTCTTT. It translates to CASSPGARDTNTEAFF.

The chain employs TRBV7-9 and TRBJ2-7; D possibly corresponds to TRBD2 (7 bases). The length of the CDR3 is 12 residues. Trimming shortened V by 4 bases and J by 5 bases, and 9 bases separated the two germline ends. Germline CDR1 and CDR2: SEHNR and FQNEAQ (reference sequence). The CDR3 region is CASSWGGDEQYF. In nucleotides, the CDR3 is TGTGCCAGCAGCTGGGGGGGCGACGAGCAGTACTTC. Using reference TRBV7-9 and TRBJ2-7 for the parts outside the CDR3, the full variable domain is DTGVSQNPRHKITKRGQNVTFRCDPISEHNRLYWYRQTLGQGPEFLTYFQNEAQLEKSRLLSDRFSAERPKGSFSTLEIQRTEQGDSAMYLCASSWGGDEQYFGPGTRLTVT.

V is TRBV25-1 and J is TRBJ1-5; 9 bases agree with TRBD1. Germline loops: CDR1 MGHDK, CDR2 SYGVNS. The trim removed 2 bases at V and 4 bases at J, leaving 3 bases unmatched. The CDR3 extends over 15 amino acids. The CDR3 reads CASSEGDRENQPQHF. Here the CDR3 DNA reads TGTGCCAGCAGTGAAGGGGACAGGGAAAATCAGCCCCAGCATTTT.

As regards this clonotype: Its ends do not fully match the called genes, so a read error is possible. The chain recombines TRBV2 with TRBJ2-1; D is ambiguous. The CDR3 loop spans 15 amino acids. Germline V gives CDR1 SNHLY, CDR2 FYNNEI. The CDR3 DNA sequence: TGTGCCGGCAGTGAAGGGCGGCGATCCTACAATGAGCAGTTCTTC. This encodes CAGSEGRRSYNEQFF.

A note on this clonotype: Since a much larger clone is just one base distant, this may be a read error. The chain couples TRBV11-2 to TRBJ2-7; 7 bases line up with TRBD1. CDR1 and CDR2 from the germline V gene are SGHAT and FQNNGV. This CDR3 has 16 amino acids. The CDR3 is CASSYLSSPGGYDQYF. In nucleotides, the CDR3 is TGTGCCAGCAGTTACTTGTCATCTCCAGGGGGTTACGACCAGTACTTC.

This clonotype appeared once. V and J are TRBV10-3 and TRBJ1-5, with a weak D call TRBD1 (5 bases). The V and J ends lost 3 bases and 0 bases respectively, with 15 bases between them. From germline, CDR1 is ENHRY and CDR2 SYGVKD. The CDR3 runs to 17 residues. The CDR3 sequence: CAISDRTQGNSNQPQHF. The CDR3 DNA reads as TGTGCCATCAGTGATAGGACACAAGGAAATAGCAATCAGCCCCAGCATTTT.

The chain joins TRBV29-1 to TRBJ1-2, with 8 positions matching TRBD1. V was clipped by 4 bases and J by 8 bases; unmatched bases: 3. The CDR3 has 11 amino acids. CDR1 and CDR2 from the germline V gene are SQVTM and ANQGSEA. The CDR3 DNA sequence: TGCAGCGTTGGGACAGGGCAGGGCTACACCTTC. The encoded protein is CSVGTGQGYTF. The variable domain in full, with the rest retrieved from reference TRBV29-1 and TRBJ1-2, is SAVISQKPSRDICQRGTSLTIQCQVDSQVTMMFWYRQQPGQSLTLIATANQGSEATYESGFVIDKFPISRPNLTFSTLTVSNMSPEDSSIYLCSVGTGQGYTFGSGTRLTVV.

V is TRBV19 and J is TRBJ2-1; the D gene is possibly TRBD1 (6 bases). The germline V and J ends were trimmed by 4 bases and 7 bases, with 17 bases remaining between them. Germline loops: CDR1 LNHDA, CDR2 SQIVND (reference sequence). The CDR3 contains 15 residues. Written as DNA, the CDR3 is TGTGCCAGTAGTACCGACCAGGGGCAAACTAATGAGCAGTTCTTC. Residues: CASSTDQGQTNEQFF.

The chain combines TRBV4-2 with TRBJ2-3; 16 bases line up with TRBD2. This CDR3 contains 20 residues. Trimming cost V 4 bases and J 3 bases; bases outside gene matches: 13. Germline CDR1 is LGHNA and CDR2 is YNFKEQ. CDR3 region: CASSPGEPGLAGGPTDTQYF. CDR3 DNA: TGTGCCAGCAGCCCTGGGGAGCCGGGACTAGCGGGGGGGCCAACAGATACGCAGTATTTT.

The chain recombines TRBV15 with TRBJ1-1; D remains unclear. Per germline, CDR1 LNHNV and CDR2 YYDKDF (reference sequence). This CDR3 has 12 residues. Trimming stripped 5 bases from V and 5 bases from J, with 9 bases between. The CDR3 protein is CATSPGSTEAFF. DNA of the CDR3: TGTGCCACCAGCCCGGGGAGTACTGAAGCTTTCTTT.

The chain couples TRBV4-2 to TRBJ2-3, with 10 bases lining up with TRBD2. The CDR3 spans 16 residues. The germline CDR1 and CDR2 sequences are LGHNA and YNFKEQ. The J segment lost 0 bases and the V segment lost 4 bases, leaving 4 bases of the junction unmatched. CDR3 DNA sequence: TGTGCCAGCAGCCGAGGACTAGCGGATAGCACAGATACGCAGTATTTT. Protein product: CASSRGLADSTDTQYF.

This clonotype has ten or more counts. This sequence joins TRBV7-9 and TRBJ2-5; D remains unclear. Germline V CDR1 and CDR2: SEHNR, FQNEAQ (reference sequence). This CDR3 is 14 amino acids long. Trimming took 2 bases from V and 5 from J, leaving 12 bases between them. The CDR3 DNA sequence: TGTGCCAGCAGCTTACCACCCCCGGCCGAGACCCAGTACTTC. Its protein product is CASSLPPPAETQYF.

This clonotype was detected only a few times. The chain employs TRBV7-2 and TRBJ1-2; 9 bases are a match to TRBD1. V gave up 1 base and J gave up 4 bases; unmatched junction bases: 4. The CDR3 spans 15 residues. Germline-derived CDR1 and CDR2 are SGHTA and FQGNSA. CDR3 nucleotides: TGTGCCAGCAGCTTAGGACAGGGGGGTAGCTATGGCTACACCTTC. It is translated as CASSLGQGGSYGYTF.

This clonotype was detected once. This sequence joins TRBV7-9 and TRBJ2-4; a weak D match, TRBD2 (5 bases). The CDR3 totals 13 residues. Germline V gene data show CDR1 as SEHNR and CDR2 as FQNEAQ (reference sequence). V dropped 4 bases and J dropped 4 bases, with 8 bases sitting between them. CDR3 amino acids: CASSSPGKNIQYF. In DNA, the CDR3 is TGTGCCAGCAGCTCACCGGGGAAAAACATTCAGTACTTC.

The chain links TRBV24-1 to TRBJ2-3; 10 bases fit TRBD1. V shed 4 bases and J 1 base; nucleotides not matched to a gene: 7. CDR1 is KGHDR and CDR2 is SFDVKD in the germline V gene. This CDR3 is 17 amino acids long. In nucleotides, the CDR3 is TGTGCCACCAGTGACCCAAGGACAGGGGGTGGCACAGATACGCAGTATTTT. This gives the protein CATSDPRTGGGTDTQYF.

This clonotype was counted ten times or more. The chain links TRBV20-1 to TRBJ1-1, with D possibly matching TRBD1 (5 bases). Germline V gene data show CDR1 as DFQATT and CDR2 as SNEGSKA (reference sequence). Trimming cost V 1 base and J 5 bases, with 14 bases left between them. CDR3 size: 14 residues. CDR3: CSARAGGGRTEAFF. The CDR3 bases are TGCAGTGCTAGAGCGGGCGGGGGACGGACTGAAGCTTTCTTT.

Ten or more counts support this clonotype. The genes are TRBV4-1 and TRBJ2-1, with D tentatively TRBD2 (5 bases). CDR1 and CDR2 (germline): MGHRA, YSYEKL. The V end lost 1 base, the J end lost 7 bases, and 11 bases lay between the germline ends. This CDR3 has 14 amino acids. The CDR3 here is CASSQVSAVNEQFF. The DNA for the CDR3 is TGCGCCAGCAGCCAAGTTTCAGCGGTAAATGAGCAGTTCTTC.